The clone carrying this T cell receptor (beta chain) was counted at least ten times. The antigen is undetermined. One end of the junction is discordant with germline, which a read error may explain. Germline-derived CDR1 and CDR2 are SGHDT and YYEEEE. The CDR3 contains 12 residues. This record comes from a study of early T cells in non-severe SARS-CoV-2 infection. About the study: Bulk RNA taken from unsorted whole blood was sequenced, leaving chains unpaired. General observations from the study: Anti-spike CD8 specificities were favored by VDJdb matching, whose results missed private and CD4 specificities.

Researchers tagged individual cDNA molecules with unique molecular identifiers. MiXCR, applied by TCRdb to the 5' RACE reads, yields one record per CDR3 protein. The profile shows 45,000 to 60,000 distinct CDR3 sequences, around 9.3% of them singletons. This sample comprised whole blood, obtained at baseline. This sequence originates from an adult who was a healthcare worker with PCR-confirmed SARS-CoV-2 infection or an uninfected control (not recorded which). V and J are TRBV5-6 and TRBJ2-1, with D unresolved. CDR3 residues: CASSVRYTEQFF. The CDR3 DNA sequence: TGTGCCAGCAGCGTCCGGTACACTGAGCAGTTCTTC.